This T cell receptor (beta chain) was recovered during a study of identical twins. Study-wide results and limits: Memory repertoires lacked the insertion deficit that abundant cord blood beta clonotypes showed. With beta out-of-frame sequences, excess sharing by twins was weaker. It was cross-sectional statistical analysis, not following the same donors, that the conclusions relied on.

It was template switching that added a universal primer site, and there were unique molecular identifiers on the cDNA. TCRdb redid the calling of the 5' RACE reads with MiXCR, one entry per CDR3 protein. The sample carries hundreds of thousands of distinct CDR3 sequences, around 5.7% recorded once. This clonotype was seen many times. The target antigen is unknown. Germline V gene lookup returns CDR1 DFQATT and CDR2 SNEGSKA (reference sequence). This CDR3 region has 13 residues. V gave up 6 bases and J gave up 5 bases, with 13 bases separating them. This sequence joins TRBV20-1 and TRBJ2-2; either TRBD1 or TRBD2 may supply D (5 bases each). Sequenced: naive T cells sorted from blood. The TCR was taken from a young man in good health. CDR3 nucleotide sequence: TGCAGTGCAAGGGACCACTTAACCGGGGAGCTGTTTTTT. It specifies CSARDHLTGELFF.